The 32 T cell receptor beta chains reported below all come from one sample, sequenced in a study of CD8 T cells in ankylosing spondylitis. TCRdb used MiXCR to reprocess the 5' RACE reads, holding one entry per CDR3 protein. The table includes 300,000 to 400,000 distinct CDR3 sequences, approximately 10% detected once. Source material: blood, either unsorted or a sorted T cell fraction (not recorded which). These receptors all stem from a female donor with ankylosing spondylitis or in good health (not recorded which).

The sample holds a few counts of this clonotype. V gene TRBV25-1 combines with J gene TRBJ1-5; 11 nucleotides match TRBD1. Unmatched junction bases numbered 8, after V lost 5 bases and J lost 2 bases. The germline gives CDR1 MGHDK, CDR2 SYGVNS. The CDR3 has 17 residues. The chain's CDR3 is CASSLRTGGSRNQPQHF. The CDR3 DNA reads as TGTGCCAGCAGTCTCAGGACAGGGGGCTCTCGCAATCAGCCCCAGCATTTT.

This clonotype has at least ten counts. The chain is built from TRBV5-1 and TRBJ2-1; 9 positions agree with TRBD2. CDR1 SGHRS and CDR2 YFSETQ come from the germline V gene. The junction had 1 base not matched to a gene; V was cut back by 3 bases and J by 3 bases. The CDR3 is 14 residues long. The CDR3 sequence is CASSSSGIYNEQFF. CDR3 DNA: TGCGCCAGCAGCTCTAGCGGGATCTACAATGAGCAGTTCTTC.

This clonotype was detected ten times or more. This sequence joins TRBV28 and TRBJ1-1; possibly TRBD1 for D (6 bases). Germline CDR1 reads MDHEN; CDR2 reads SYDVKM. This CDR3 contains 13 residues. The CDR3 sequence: CALGQRGNTEAFF. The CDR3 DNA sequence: TGTGCACTAGGACAGAGGGGGAACACTGAAGCTTTCTTT.

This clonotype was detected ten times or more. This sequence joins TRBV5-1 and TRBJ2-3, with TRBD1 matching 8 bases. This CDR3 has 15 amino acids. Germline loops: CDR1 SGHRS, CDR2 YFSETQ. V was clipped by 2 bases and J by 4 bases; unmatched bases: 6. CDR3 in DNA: TGCGCCAGCAGCTTAATGGACAGGGACGCAGATACGCAGTATTTT. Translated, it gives CASSLMDRDADTQYF. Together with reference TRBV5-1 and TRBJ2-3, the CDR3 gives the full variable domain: KAGVTQTPRYLIKTRGQQVTLSCSPISGHRSVSWYQQTPGQGLQFLFEYFSETQRNKGNFPGRFSGRQFSNSRSEMNVSTLELGDSALYLCASSLMDRDADTQYFGPGTRLTVL.

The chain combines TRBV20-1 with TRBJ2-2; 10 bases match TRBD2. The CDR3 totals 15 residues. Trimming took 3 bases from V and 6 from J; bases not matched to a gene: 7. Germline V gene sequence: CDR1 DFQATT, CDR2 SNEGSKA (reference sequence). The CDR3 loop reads CSARAPGTSAGELFF. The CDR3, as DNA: TGCAGTGCTAGGGCTCCCGGGACTAGCGCCGGGGAGCTGTTTTTT.

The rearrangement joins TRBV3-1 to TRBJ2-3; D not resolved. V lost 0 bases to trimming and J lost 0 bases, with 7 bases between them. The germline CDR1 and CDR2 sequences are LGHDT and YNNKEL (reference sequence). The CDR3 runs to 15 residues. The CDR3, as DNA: TGTGCCAGCAGCCAAGATCTGACCAGCACAGATACGCAGTATTTT. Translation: CASSQDLTSTDTQYF.

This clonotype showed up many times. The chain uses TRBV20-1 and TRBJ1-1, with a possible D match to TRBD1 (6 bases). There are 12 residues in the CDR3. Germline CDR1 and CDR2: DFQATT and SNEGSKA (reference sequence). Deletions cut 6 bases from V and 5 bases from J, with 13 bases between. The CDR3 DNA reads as TGCAGTGCCCGCTCAGGGGAAACTGAAGCTTTCTTT. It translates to CSARSGETEAFF.

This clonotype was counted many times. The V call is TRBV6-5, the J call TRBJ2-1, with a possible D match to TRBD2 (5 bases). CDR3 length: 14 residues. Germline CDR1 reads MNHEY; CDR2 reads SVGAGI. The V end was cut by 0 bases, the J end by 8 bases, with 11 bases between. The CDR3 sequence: CASSYSRYGDEQFF. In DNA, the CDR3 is TGTGCCAGCAGTTACTCGAGATACGGGGATGAGCAGTTCTTC.

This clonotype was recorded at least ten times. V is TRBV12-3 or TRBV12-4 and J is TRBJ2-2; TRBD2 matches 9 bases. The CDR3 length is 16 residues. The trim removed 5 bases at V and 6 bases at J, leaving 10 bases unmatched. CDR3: CASSPIVAGAPGELFF. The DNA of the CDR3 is TGTGCCAGCAGTCCCATAGTAGCGGGGGCTCCCGGGGAGCTGTTTTTT.

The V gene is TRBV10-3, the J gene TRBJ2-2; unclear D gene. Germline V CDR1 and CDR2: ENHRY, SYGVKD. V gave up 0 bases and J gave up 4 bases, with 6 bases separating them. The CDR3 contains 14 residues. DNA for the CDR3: TGTGCCATCAGTGAGTCGAAGACCACCGGGGAGCTGTTTTTT. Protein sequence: CAISESKTTGELFF.

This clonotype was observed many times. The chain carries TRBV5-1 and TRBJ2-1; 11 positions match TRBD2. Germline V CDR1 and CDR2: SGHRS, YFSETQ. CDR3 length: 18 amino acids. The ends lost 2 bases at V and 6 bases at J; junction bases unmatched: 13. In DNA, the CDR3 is TGCGCCAGCAGCTTACAAACTAGCGGGAGCGGAGGGCTCAATGAGCAGTTCTTC. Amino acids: CASSLQTSGSGGLNEQFF.

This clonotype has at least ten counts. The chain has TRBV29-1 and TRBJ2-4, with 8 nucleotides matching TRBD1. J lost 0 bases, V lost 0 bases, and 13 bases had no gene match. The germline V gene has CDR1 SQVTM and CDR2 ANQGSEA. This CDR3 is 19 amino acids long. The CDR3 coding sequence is TGCAGCGTTGAAGACAGGGGACAGGAGGACGAACTAGCCAAAAACATTCAGTACTTC. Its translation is CSVEDRGQEDELAKNIQYF.

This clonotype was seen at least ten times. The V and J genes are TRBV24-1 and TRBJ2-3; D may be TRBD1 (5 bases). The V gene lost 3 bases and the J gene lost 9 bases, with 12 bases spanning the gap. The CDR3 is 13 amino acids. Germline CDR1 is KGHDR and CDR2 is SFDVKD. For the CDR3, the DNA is TGTGCCACCAGTGATCCGCCCCAGGGCACGCAGTATTTT. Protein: CATSDPPQGTQYF.

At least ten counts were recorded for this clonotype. CDR3: CASSVAPSGTDTQYF. DNA for the CDR3: TGTGCCAGCAGCGTAGCGCCTAGCGGAACAGATACGCAGTATTTT. V and J are TRBV9 and TRBJ2-3; 7 bases map to TRBD2. Germline CDR1 is SGDLS and CDR2 is YYNGEE. The CDR3 extends over 15 amino acids. V shed 0 bases and J 3 bases; nucleotides not matched to a gene: 4.

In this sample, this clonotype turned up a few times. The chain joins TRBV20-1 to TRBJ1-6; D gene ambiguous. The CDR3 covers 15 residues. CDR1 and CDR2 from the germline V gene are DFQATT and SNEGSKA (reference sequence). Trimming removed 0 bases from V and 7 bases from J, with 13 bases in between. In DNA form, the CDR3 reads TGCAGTGCTAGAGATTCGGGCGGACTGAATTCACCCCTCCACTTT. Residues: CSARDSGGLNSPLHF.

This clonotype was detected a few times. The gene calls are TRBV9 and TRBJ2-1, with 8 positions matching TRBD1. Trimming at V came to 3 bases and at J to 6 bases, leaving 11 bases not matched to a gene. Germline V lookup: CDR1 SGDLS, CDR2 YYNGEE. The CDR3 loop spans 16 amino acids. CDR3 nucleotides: TGTGCCAGCAGCGCCTCCTCAGGGGGCTCTTTCAATGAGCAGTTCTTC. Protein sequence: CASSASSGGSFNEQFF.

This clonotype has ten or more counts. The CDR3 DNA follows: TGTGCCAGTAGTATATTCGGGAACACTGAAGCTTTCTTT. Amino acid sequence: CASSIFGNTEAFF. The rearrangement joins TRBV19 to TRBJ1-1, with unresolved D. The CDR3 has 13 amino acids. V lost 2 bases to trimming and J lost 1 base, with 5 bases between them. CDR1 is LNHDA and CDR2 is SQIVND in the germline V gene (reference sequence).

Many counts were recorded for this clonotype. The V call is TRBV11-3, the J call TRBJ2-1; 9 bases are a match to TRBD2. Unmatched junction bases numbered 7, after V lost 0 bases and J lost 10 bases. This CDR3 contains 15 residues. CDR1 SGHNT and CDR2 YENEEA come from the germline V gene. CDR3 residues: CASSLELAGPQEQFF. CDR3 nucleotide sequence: TGTGCCAGCAGCTTAGAACTAGCGGGTCCCCAAGAGCAGTTCTTC.

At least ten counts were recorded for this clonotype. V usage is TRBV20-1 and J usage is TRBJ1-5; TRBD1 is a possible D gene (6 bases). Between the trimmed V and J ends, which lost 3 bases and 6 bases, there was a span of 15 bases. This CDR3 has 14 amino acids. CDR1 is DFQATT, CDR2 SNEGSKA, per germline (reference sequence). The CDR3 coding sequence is TGCAGTGCTAGCTGGGGGGCGCCGGGTCAGCCCCAGCATTTT. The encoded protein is CSASWGAPGQPQHF.

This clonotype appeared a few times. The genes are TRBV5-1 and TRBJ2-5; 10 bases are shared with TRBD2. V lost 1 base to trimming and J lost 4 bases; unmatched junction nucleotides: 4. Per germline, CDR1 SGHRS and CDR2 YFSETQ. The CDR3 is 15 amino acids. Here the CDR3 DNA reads TGCGCCAGCAGCTTGTCGTCTAGCGGGGGAGAGACCCAGTACTTC. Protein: CASSLSSSGGETQYF.

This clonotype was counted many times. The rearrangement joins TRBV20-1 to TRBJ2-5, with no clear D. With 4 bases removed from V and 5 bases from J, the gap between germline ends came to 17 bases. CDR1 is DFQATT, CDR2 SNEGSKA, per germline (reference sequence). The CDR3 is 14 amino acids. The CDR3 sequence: CSANGLVKVETQYF. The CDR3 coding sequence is TGCAGTGCTAACGGGCTTGTTAAGGTTGAGACCCAGTACTTC.

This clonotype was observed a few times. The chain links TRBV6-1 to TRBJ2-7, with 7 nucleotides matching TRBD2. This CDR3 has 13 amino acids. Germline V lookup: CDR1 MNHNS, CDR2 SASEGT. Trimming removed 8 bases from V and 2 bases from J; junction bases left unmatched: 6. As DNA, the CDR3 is TGTGCCAGCTTGGGACGGGGGGCCTACGAGCAGTACTTC. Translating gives CASLGRGAYEQYF.

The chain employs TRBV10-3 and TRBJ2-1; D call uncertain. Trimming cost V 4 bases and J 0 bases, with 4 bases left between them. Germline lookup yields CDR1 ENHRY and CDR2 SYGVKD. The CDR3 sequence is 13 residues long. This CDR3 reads CAISGLSYNEQFF. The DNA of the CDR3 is TGTGCCATCAGTGGTCTCTCCTACAATGAGCAGTTCTTC.

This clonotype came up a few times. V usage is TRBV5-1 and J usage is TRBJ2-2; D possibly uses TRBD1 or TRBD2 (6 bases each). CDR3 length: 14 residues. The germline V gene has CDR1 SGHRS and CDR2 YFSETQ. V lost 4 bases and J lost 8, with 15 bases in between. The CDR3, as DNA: TGCGCCAGCAGCCCGGGGGCGCGGTCGGGGGAGCTGTTTTTT. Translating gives CASSPGARSGELFF.

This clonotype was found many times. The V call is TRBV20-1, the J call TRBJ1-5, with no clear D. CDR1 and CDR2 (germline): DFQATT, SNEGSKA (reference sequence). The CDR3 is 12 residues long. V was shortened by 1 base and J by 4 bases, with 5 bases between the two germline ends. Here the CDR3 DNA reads TGCAGTGCTAGAGGGGGAAATCAGCCCCAGCATTTT. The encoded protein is CSARGGNQPQHF.

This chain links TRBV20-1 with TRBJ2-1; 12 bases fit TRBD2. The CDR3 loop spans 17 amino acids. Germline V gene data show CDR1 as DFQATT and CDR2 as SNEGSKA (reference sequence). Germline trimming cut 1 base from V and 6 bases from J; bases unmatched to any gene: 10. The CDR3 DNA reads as TGCAGTGCTAGAGCGGGGGCTAGCGGGAGGGCCGTCAATGAGCAGTTCTTC. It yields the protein CSARAGASGRAVNEQFF.

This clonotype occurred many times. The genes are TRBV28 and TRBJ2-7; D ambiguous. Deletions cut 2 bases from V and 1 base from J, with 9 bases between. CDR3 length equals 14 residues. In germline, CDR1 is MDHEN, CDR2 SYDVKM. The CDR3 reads CASSLMDGSYEQYF. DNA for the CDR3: TGTGCCAGCAGTTTAATGGACGGATCCTACGAGCAGTACTTC.

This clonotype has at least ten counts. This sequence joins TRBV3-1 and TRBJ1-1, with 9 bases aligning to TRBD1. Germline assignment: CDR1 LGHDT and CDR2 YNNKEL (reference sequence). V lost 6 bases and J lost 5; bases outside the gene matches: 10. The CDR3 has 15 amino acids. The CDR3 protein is CASRKRSGTGTEAFF. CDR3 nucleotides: TGTGCCAGCAGGAAAAGAAGCGGGACAGGGACTGAAGCTTTCTTT.

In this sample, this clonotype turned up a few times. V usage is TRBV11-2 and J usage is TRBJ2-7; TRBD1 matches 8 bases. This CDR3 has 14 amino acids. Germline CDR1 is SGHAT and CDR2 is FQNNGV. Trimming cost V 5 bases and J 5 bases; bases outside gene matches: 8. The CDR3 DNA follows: TGTGCCAGCAGCCATGGACAGGGTACGAACGAGCAGTACTTC. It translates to CASSHGQGTNEQYF.

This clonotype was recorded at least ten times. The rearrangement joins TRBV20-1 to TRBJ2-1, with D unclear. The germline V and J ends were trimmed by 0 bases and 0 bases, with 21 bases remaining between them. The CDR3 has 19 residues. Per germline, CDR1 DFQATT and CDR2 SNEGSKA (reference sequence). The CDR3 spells CSARDWWTNERSSYNEQFF. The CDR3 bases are TGCAGTGCTAGAGATTGGTGGACCAACGAAAGAAGCTCCTACAATGAGCAGTTCTTC.

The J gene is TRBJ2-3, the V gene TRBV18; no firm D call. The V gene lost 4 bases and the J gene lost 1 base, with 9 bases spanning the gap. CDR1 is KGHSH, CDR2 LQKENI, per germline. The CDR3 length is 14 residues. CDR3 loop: CASSRNPGTDTQYF. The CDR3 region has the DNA TGTGCCAGCTCACGCAACCCCGGCACAGATACGCAGTATTTT.

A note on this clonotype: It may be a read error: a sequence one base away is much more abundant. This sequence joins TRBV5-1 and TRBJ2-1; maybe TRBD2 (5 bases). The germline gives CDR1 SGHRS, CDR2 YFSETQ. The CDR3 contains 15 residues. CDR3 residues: CASGLRLNPYNEQFF. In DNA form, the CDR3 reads TGCGCCAGCGGCTTACGACTAAACCCCTACAATGAGCAGTTCTTC.